These 15 T cell receptor beta chains were sequenced from one sample in a study of cytomegalovirus exposure and HLA in healthy donors (dated by TCRdb to the late 2010s). The library was prepared using the immunoSEQ multiplex PCR assay. TCRdb holds this immuneACCESS table with in-frame rearrangements only. Some clones are missing; in checked studies, unresolved V genes explain under half, and the rest has no known cause. The sample data list 90,000 to 120,000 clones, and roughly 95% of these were observed just once. The ten top clones hold roughly 0.67% of the sample. Sequencing was performed on PBMCs. The receptor set was obtained from a woman aged 18-29 years in good health and CMV-seronegative.

This chain uses TRBV7-2 with TRBJ2-3; weak D call: TRBD2 (5 bases). This CDR3 contains 15 residues. The V gene lost 5 bases and the J gene lost 6 bases, with 18 bases spanning the gap. Germline values: CDR1 SGHTA, CDR2 FQGNSA. In DNA, the CDR3 is TGTGCCAGCAGCAAACGGCACGGGGTCATTGATACGCAGTATTTT. Residues: CASSKRHGVIDTQYF.

This clone appeared a single time. The chain combines TRBV7-2 with TRBJ1-1; D unresolved. The CDR3 consists of 13 residues. V lost 5 bases and J 7 bases, leaving 14 bases between the germline ends. Germline V gene sequence: CDR1 SGHTA, CDR2 FQGNSA. The CDR3 DNA follows: TGTGCCAGCAGCCCCCCCAGAACCGATGAAGCTTTCTTT. As protein: CASSPPRTDEAFF. The whole variable domain, remainder taken from reference TRBV7-2 and TRBJ1-1, is GAGVSQSPSNKVTEKGKDVELRCDPISGHTALYWYRQSLGQGLEFLIYFQGNSAPDKSGLPSDRFSAERTGGSVSTLTIQRTQQEDSAVYLCASSPPRTDEAFFGQGTRLTVV.

V and J are TRBV18 and TRBJ2-1, with a tentative D call TRBD2 (5 bases). From germline, CDR1 is KGHSH and CDR2 LQKENI. Trimming stripped 4 bases from V and 4 bases from J, with 14 bases between. This CDR3 spans 15 amino acids. The CDR3 region has the DNA TGTGCCAGCTCACTAGCCCTAGCTACATACAATGAGCAGTTCTTC. This codes for CASSLALATYNEQFF.

The chain links TRBV6-5 to TRBJ2-2; D uncertain. The CDR3 spans 14 residues. Germline loops: CDR1 MNHEY, CDR2 SVGAGI. The V and J ends lost 0 bases and 4 bases respectively, with 6 bases between them. CDR3 protein: CASSYSHFTGELFF. In nucleotides, the CDR3 is TGTGCCAGCAGTTACTCCCACTTCACCGGGGAGCTGTTTTTT.

The rearrangement links TRBV28 to TRBJ1-2, with D perhaps matching TRBD1 (6 bases). Germline lookup yields CDR1 MDHEN and CDR2 SYDVKM. CDR3 length: 17 residues. V was trimmed by 6 bases and J by 2 bases, leaving 22 bases between them. In DNA form, the CDR3 reads TGTGCCAGCAGCCTTTGGGGGATCCGGACAGCGAACTATGGCTACACCTTC. It encodes CASSLWGIRTANYGYTF.

The rearrangement links TRBV19 to TRBJ2-7; D gene ambiguous. Trimming took off 11 bases at V and 5 bases at J, with 16 bases between the two ends. The germline CDR1 and CDR2 sequences are LNHDA and SQIVND (reference sequence). There are 12 residues in the CDR3. The CDR3 DNA reads TGTGCCTCGCGTGGTTTCTTTAACGAGCAGTACTTC. This translates into CASRGFFNEQYF.

This chain connects TRBV5-1 to TRBJ1-1, with a possible D match to TRBD1 (5 bases). V was trimmed by 6 bases and J by 4 bases, leaving 13 bases between them. Germline V gives CDR1 SGHRS, CDR2 YFSETQ. The CDR3 totals 13 residues. In nucleotides, the CDR3 is TGCGCCAGCACCCCCGGGGGTGGCACTGAAGCTTTCTTT. This sequence encodes CASTPGGGTEAFF.

The rearrangement links TRBV4-2 to TRBJ2-2, with 8 bases that match TRBD1. Germline lookup yields CDR1 LGHNA and CDR2 YNFKEQ. With 3 bases clipped from V and 5 bases from J, the junction kept 14 bases outside the gene matches. This CDR3 spans 18 amino acids. The CDR3 loop reads CASSQDKIGQGWTGELFF. DNA of the CDR3: TGTGCCAGCAGCCAGGATAAAATTGGACAGGGCTGGACCGGGGAGCTGTTTTTT.

The chain has TRBV9 and TRBJ2-5, with D possibly TRBD2 on 7 matching bases. Between the trimmed V and J ends, which lost 0 bases and 5 bases, there was a span of 14 bases. The CDR3 loop spans 15 amino acids. CDR1 and CDR2 (germline): SGDLS, YYNGEE. CDR3 loop: CASSVARGAGETQYF. In nucleotides, the CDR3 is TGTGCCAGCAGCGTAGCTCGGGGGGCAGGTGAGACCCAGTACTTC.

The chain carries TRBV2 and TRBJ1-4; D remains unclear. Germline V gene data show CDR1 as SNHLY and CDR2 as FYNNEI. V was trimmed by 7 bases and J by 7 bases, leaving 19 bases between them. This CDR3 has 15 residues. CDR3 region: CASIERRGGFEKLFF. DNA of the CDR3: TGTGCCAGCATCGAAAGGCGGGGAGGGTTTGAAAAACTGTTTTTT.

This chain links TRBV19 with TRBJ2-1, with 7 bases aligning to TRBD1. There are 16 residues in the CDR3. CDR1 is LNHDA and CDR2 is SQIVND in the germline V gene (reference sequence). V gave up 2 bases and J gave up 2 bases; unmatched junction bases: 6. The CDR3 DNA is TGTGCCAGTAGTATAATCGCAGGGGGAACCTACAATGAGCAGTTCTTC. It specifies CASSIIAGGTYNEQFF.

The chain recombines TRBV6-5 with TRBJ2-3; 8 bases are shared with TRBD2. This CDR3 contains 14 residues. CDR1 MNHEY and CDR2 SVGAGI come from the germline V gene. The V gene end was trimmed by 6 bases and the J gene end by 6 bases; junction bases not matched to a gene: 8. The CDR3 is CASRLAGSGDTQYF. The CDR3 nucleotides are TGTGCCAGCAGATTAGCGGGGTCAGGGGATACGCAGTATTTT.

The chain employs TRBV7-6 and TRBJ2-7; no clear D. Germline loops: CDR1 SGHVS, CDR2 FNYEAQ. This CDR3 spans 13 amino acids. V lost 2 bases and J 6 bases, leaving 11 bases between the germline ends. CDR3 region: CASSLMGVSEQYF. CDR3 nucleotides: TGTGCCAGCAGCTTAATGGGCGTTAGCGAGCAGTACTTC.

The chain links TRBV5-1 to TRBJ2-5; possible D gene TRBD2, 5 bases. Trimming took off 0 bases at V and 2 bases at J, with 17 bases between the two ends. The CDR3 has 17 residues. Germline CDR1 and CDR2: SGHRS and YFSETQ. The CDR3 region has the DNA TGCGCCAGCAGCTTGGGCTACGGGAACGAATTTCAAGAGACCCAGTACTTC. This codes for CASSLGYGNEFQETQYF.

The chain uses TRBV7-9 and TRBJ1-1, with D perhaps matching TRBD1 (6 bases). V was shortened by 5 bases and J by 0 bases, with 13 bases between the two germline ends. Germline assignment: CDR1 SEHNR and CDR2 FQNEAQ (reference sequence). The CDR3 contains 15 residues. DNA for the CDR3: TGTGCCAGCAGCGCACGGGACATCTTGAACACTGAAGCTTTCTTT. Translated: CASSARDILNTEAFF. Together with reference TRBV7-9 and TRBJ1-1, the CDR3 gives the full variable domain: DTGVSQNPRHKITKRGQNVTFRCDPISEHNRLYWYRQTLGQGPEFLTYFQNEAQLEKSRLLSDRFSAERPKGSFSTLEIQRTEQGDSAMYLCASSARDILNTEAFFGQGTRLTVV.